The clone carrying this T cell receptor (beta chain) was seen only once. TCRdb keeps only in-frame clones here, not all; method: immunoSEQ multiplex PCR. Among 300,000 to 400,000 clones, 88% were seen once, and the ten largest hold 6.4%. Trimming removed 1 base at V and 2 bases at J, with 8 bases between. The CDR3 spans 14 residues. CDR1 is SGHDN, CDR2 FVKESK, per germline. This sample's treatment: roughly 18 received Ad26.COV2.S at low or high dose, single or two shots; about 5 received placebo; per-sample allocation not given. Sampling took place 63 days after the first vaccine or placebo injection. This specimen belongs to a study of Ad26.COV2.S vaccination and SARS-CoV-2 variants.

The V and J genes are TRBV14 and TRBJ2-5; D is perhaps TRBD1 (5 bases). The sample consisted of peripheral blood, taken in a trial of Ad26.COV2.S vaccine versus placebo. The sequence was obtained from a person aged 18-60 years who received the Ad26.COV2.S COVID-19 vaccine or a placebo. The CDR3 loop reads CASSQVGAQETQYF. For the CDR3, the DNA is TGTGCCAGCAGCCAAGTAGGGGCGCAAGAGACCCAGTACTTC.